This TCR beta chain was captured in a study of human T cells and chemical hapten exposure (dated by TCRdb to about 2021). In terms of the full investigation: Libraries were pooled for sequencing, and per-sample TCR yields varied mainly because of small differences in library volumes within the pool. From each blood RNA sample, both TCR alpha and TCR beta chains were sequenced. In alopecia patients, the study followed how the peripheral blood TCR repertoire changed in vivo over primary and secondary sensitization to diphenylcyclopropenone (DPC), a hapten. On the study overall, not on this receptor specifically: The number of TCRs above 1 in 1000 frequency did not change with DPC sensitization; there was no evidence of global repertoire structure alterations. Repeated subsampling changed both the strength of the expansion versus patch-test correlation and the threshold at which that correlation became significant.

Total RNA was extracted from unfractionated whole blood collected in Tempus Blood RNA tubes. About five healthy volunteers served as TCR sequencing controls and were bled at day 0, 2 weeks and 6 weeks. The germline V gene yields MNHNS for CDR1 and SASEGT for CDR2. V loses 4 bases of germline sequence and J loses 12 bases, and the interval between the two ends is 22 bases. The CDR3 contains 15 residues, cysteine and phenylalanine counted. The CDR3 DNA has 45 bases and is translated from base 1. This clonotype was detected many times. The antigen it binds to is not known. There are no base qualities to consult, and no much larger clone falls within one base. Receptors were amplified or captured by 5' RACE. Sequenced on an Illumina MiSeq. During library preparation, unique molecular identifiers were attached to individual cDNA molecules so that TCRs could be counted in a quantitative, reproducible way. The study's own analysis went as follows. Samples had a median of roughly 87,000 TCRs, with a range from roughly 20,000 to 700,000. The Decombinator software suite was used to annotate V, J and CDR3 in the TCR reads. For the PS versus PT1 abundance plots, all samples were subsampled to the same number of TCRs (28,000). Expanded TCRs were defined as absent before sensitization and observed at least eight times at the 2-week time point. The public reads were reanalyzed by TCRdb: fastp trimming at Q25, MiXCR alignment, in-frame beta chains only. CDR3 protein duplicates are merged, each entry listing the most common genes and DNA. TCRdb's processing, not the study's, gives the V and J calls here. In all, the sample holds about 140,000 distinct CDR3 sequences, and 4.1% of those were seen once. Of the sample, under 1.5% is held by the ten largest clones.

Recombination connected TRBV6-1 to TRBJ2-4; the D region is possibly TRBD1 or TRBD2, each matching across 5 bases. The source is a female donor in good health. The CDR3 amino acid sequence is: CASSVTTGTGSAQYF. In nucleotide form, the sequence is TGTGCCAGCAGTGTTACTACCGGGACGGGATCAGCTCAGTACTTC.